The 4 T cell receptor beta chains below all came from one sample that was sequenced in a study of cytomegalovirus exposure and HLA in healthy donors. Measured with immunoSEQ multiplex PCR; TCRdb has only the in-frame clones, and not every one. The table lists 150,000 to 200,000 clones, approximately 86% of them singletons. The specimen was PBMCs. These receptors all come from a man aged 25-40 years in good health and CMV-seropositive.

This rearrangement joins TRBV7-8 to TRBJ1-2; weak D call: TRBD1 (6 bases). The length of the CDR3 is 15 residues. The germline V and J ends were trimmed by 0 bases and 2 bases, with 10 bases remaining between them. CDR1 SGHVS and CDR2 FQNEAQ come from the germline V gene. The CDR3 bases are TGTGCCAGCAGCTTAGCGCCCACAGGGAACTATGGCTACACCTTC. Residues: CASSLAPTGNYGYTF.

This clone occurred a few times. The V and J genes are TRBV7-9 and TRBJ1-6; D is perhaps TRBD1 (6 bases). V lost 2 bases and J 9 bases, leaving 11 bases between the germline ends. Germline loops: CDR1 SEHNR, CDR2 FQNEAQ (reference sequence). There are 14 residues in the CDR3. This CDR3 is CASSLRGASSPLHF. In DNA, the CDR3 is TGTGCCAGCAGCTTACGGGGGGCTAGTTCACCCCTCCACTTT. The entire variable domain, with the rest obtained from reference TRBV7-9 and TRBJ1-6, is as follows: DTGVSQNPRHKITKRGQNVTFRCDPISEHNRLYWYRQTLGQGPEFLTYFQNEAQLEKSRLLSDRFSAERPKGSFSTLEIQRTEQGDSAMYLCASSLRGASSPLHFGNGTRLTVT.

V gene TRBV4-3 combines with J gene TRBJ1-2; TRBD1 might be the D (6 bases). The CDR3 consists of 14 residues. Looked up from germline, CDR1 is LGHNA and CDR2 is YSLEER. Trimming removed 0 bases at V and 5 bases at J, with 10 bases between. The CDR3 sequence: CASSQEERGYGYTF. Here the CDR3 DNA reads TGCGCCAGCAGCCAAGAAGAAAGGGGGTATGGCTACACCTTC.

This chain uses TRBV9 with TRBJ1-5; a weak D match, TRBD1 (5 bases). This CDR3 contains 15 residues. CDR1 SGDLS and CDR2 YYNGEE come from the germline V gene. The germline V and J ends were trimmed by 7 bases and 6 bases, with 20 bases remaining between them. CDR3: CASGKKAGIIQPQHF. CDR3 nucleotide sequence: TGTGCCAGCGGGAAAAAAGCAGGGATTATTCAGCCCCAGCATTTT.